This T cell receptor beta chain was obtained from a study of blood T cell repertoires in COVID-19. In terms of age and location, participants ranged from roughly 18 to 90 years and lived in about 25 US areas. Recovered Cohort 3 donors showed two negative PCRs, clearance, or symptom resolution. The CDR3 is 14 amino acids. The ends lost 6 bases at V and 7 bases at J; junction bases unmatched: 7. Germline V lookup: CDR1 SGHTA, CDR2 FQGNSA. Only in-frame clones appear in the TCRdb table, and some are missing; sequencing was by immunoSEQ multiplex PCR. The data show approximately 250,000 clones, roughly 79% seen once.

Sequences were obtained from PBMCs or T cells enriched from blood (not recorded which). The rearrangement uses TRBV7-2 and TRBJ2-1; 9 nucleotides agree with TRBD1. This TCR was sampled from a middle-aged man who had recovered from COVID-19. This CDR3 reads CASSSGTGLNEQFF. The CDR3 coding sequence is TGTGCCAGCAGTTCCGGGACAGGGCTGAATGAGCAGTTCTTC. Drawing the rest from reference TRBV7-2 and TRBJ2-1, the complete variable domain is GAGVSQSPSNKVTEKGKDVELRCDPISGHTALYWYRQSLGQGLEFLIYFQGNSAPDKSGLPSDRFSAERTGGSVSTLTIQRTQQEDSAVYLCASSSGTGLNEQFFGPGTRLTVL.